Sequencing of this TCR beta chain was carried out in a study of cytomegalovirus exposure and HLA in healthy donors. Study-wide points: The study put 150 or so TCR beta chains on its list as cytomegalovirus-associated. Trimming of TCR beta V- and J-genes showed a link, identified in a later analysis, to a missense DCLRE1C variant. Of the V segments, some could not be distinguished, including TRBV6-2 and TRBV6-3, and were excluded.

Primers for the PCR totalled 60 Vbeta and 13 Jbeta. Clones were read by immunoSEQ multiplex PCR, and TCRdb kept only the in-frame ones, dropping some. The sample carries some 130,000 clones, more than 60% recorded once. Germline CDR1 reads MNHNS; CDR2 reads SASEGT. The CDR3 extends over 11 amino acids. Trimming removed 4 bases from V and 12 bases from J, with 12 bases in between. Concerning this clone: The antigen is unknown.

Source material: PBMCs. This receptor was identified in a young woman in good health and CMV-seronegative. The chain couples TRBV6-1 to TRBJ1-2, with TRBD1 as a possible D gene (6 bases). CDR3 coding DNA: TGTGCCAGCAGTGCGACAGGAAGGAACACCTTC. Its translation is CASSATGRNTF.